This entry features one T cell receptor beta chain sequence. Its antigen remains unidentified. No clone much larger than this one lies a single base away; base qualities are absent. The CDR3 regions of human TCRbeta chains were analyzed by immunosequencing. From the authors' description of their analysis: Repertoire TCRs were checked for matches against a reference library of SARS-CoV-2-specific TCRs that had been generated using the MIRA antigen-specificity platform. Breadth was defined as the fraction of unique TCRs that were SARS-CoV-2-associated, and depth was defined as the fraction of total T cells that were SARS-CoV-2-associated. Each spike-specific TCR was assigned to its reactive spike region and to a CD4 or CD8 class using the MIRA data. Log10-transformed breadth and depth values were compared by one-way ANOVA with Sidak's multiple comparisons tests. This is the immuneACCESS table as TCRdb keeps it, with only in-frame sequences that have V and J called. A part of the clones is gone; compared with another copy, unresolved V genes explain less than half, and the rest is unexplained. Clone size and the V and J calls come from that table; the DNA yielded D and trimming. For this sample the table gives 120,000 to 150,000 clones, of which approximately 90% were detected only once. The top ten constitute 2.2% of the sample.

This specimen's time point label, per the study, means: baseline before first vaccination. The vaccinee samples were drawn from two UK trials, COV001 and COV002, one of which was a single-blind randomized controlled phase 2/3 trial testing AZD1222 (ChAdOx1 nCoV-19) in healthy adults. Trial participant PBMC samples were collected at day 0 and day 28 after the second dose for TCRbeta chain sequencing. This entry comes from a study of T cell responses to AZD1222 COVID-19 vaccine (dated by TCRdb to the early 2020s). With regard to the full study: AZD1222 recipients given second doses at about 4 weeks or at about 12 weeks were pooled, since spike-specific TCR depth and breadth were not found to differ between the two schedules. A total of 233 trial participants underwent TCR sequencing, of whom some 210 received two doses of AZD1222 and about 25 received two doses of the MenACWY control vaccine. Trial participants were enrolled into age subgroups of 18-55, 56-69 and 70-plus years, which contained about 160, 30 and 59 TCR-sequenced participants, respectively. The paper as a whole reports these results and caveats: Participants were mostly white British and included more females than males, and it was suggested by the authors that clonal diversity may have been underestimated. Because no day 14 peak-response samples were available, the repertoires could be characterized only after the peak T cell response. The whole spike protein was spanned by vaccine-associated CD4 TCRs, and dominant responses were seen in regions 160-218 and 743-854. Reportedly, close to half of the unique spike-specific TCRs recognized epitopes lying outside the regions that are mutated in the B.1.351 and B.1.1.7 variants. The 56-69-year group was small, and its depth increase did not reach significance, likely because of low power. After two AZD1222 doses, both the breadth and the depth of spike-specific TCRs were significantly higher than at day 0 and than in MenACWY recipients. Conclusions about previously exposed vaccinees were limited because only a handful of AZD1222 recipients were SARS-CoV-2 seropositive at baseline.

The germline V end is reduced by 5 bases and the J end by 6 bases; junction bases left unmatched: 7. Reading from cysteine to phenylalanine, the CDR3 counts 15 amino acids. Only the CDR3 portion is preserved as DNA: 45 bases, with reading frame beginning at the first base. The germline V gene encodes CDR1 MGHDK and CDR2 SYGVNS. This material consisted of peripheral blood, taken on day 0 of AZD1222 vaccination. This TCR derives from an adult in good health. The rearranged segments are TRBV25-1 and TRBJ2-2; TRBD2 lines up with 9 middle nucleotides. In nucleotides, the sequence is TGTGCCAGCAGTTCCCCTAGCGGGACGGCCGGGGAGCTGTTTTTT. The translation is CASSSPSGTAGELFF.